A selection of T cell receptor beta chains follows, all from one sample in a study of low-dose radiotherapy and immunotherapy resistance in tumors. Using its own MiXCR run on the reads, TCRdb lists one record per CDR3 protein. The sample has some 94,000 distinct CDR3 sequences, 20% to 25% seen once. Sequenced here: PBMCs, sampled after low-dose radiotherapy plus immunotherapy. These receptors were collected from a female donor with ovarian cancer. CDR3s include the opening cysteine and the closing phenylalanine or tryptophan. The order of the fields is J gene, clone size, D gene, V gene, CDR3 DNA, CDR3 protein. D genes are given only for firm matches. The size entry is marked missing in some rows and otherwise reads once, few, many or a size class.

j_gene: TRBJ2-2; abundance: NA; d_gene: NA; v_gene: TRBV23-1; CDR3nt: TGCGCCAGCATTCAGCAGGGGAGGAGAATCCTTCTTTCCCGTACCACCGGGGAGCTGTTTTTT; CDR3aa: CASIQQGRRILLSRTTGELFF
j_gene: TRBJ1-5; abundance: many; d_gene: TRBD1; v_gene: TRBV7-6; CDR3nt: TGTGCCAGCAGCGCCGGACAGGCTTATAGCAATCAGCCCCAGCATTTT; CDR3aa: CASSAGQAYSNQPQHF
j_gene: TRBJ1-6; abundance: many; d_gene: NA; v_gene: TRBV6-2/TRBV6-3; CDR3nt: TGTGCCAGCGGGTTTACAGATAATTCACCCCTCCACTTT; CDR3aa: CASGFTDNSPLHF
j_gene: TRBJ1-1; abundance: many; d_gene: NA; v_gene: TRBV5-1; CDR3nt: TGCGCCAGCAGCTTGGTCGGCAGGGAGGAAGCTTTCTTT; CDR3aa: CASSLVGREEAFF
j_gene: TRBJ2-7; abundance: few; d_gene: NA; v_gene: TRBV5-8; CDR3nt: TGTGCCAGCAGCTACGGGTTAACAATAACCTACGAGCAGTACTTC; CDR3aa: CASSYGLTITYEQYF
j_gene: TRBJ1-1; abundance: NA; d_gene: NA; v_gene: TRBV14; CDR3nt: TGTGCCAGCAGCCAACTTTTCTTGAACACTGAAGCTTTCTTT; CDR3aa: CASSQLFLNTEAFF
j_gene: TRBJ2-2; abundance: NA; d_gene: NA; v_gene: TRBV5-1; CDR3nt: TGCGCCAGCAGCACCGGGCGAACTGAGCTGTTTTTT; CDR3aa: CASSTGRTELFF
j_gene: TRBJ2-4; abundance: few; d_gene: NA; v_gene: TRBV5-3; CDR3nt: TGTGCCAGAAGCCCCTTCCAGGTGGACCCAAGGTGCATTCAGTACTTC; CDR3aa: CARSPFQVDPRCIQYF
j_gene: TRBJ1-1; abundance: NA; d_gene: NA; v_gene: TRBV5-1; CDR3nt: TGCGCCAGCAGCTGGGAGACAGTTTCCACTGAAGCTTTCTTT; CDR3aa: CASSWETVSTEAFF
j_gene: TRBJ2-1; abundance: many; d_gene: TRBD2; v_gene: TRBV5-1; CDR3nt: TGCGCCAGCAGCAGGGGACTAGCGACCTACAATGAGCAGTTCTTC; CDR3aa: CASSRGLATYNEQFF
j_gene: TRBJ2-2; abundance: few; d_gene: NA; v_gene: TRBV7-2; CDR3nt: TGTGCCAGCAGTTCCGGGTTTATCGGGGAGCTGTTTTTT; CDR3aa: CASSSGFIGELFF
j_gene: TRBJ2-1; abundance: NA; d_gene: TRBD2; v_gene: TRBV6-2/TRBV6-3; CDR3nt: TGTGCCAGCAGTCTTACTAGCGGGAGTTTAAGGGAGCAGTTCTTC; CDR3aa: CASSLTSGSLREQFF
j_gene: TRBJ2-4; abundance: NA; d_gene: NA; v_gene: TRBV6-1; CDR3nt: TGTGCCAGCAGGGTAGCCGGGGGCCGAAACATTCAGTACTTC; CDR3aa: CASRVAGGRNIQYF